These 20 T cell receptor beta chains came from one sample sequenced in a study of blood T cell repertoires in COVID-19. TCRdb keeps only in-frame clones here, not all; method: immunoSEQ multiplex PCR. Here the sample spans 400,000 to 450,000 clones, 86% being singletons. Material: peripheral blood. These receptors all come from a woman in her 30s with active or convalescent COVID-19.

The genes are TRBV7-6 and TRBJ2-2; D not resolved. Looked up from germline, CDR1 is SGHVS and CDR2 is FNYEAQ. This CDR3 contains 14 residues. The V end lost 0 bases, the J end lost 5 bases, and 7 bases lay between the germline ends. DNA of the CDR3: TGTGCCAGCAGCTTAGCACGGTCTACCGGGGAGCTGTTTTTT. It is translated as CASSLARSTGELFF.

The rearrangement joins TRBV11-2 to TRBJ2-7; D remains ambiguous. The CDR3 sequence is 12 residues long. The ends were cut back, 3 bases at V and 3 bases at J, with 6 bases in the middle. Germline V gene lookup returns CDR1 SGHAT and CDR2 FQNNGV. The CDR3 reads CASSFSRYEQYF. The CDR3 DNA follows: TGTGCCAGCAGCTTCTCCCGCTACGAGCAGTACTTC. Using reference TRBV11-2 and TRBJ2-7 for the parts outside the CDR3, the full variable domain is EAGVAQSPRYKIIEKRQSVAFWCNPISGHATLYWYQQILGQGPKLLIQFQNNGVVDDSQLPKDRFSAERLKGVDSTLKIQPAKLEDSAVYLCASSFSRYEQYFGPGTRLTVT.

This clone came up a few times. The V and J genes are TRBV5-1 and TRBJ1-2, with TRBD1 identical over 8 bases. V trimming: 0 bases; J trimming: 4 bases; junction bases outside the gene matches: 5. Germline V gene data show CDR1 as SGHRS and CDR2 as YFSETQ. The CDR3 spans 15 residues. The CDR3 reads CASSLGGTGSYGYTF. The CDR3 nucleotides are TGCGCCAGCAGCTTGGGTGGGACAGGATCCTATGGCTACACCTTC.

This chain connects TRBV5-1 to TRBJ1-1; 8 bases are a match to TRBD1. Germline CDR1 and CDR2: SGHRS and YFSETQ. The CDR3 is 16 amino acids. The trim removed 1 base at V and 5 bases at J, leaving 10 bases unmatched. CDR3 DNA: TGCGCCAGCAGCTTGTATAATATACAGGGGGGGACTGAAGCTTTCTTT. Its translation: CASSLYNIQGGTEAFF. The full variable domain, with the rest looked up from reference TRBV5-1 and TRBJ1-1, is KAGVTQTPRYLIKTRGQQVTLSCSPISGHRSVSWYQQTPGQGLQFLFEYFSETQRNKGNFPGRFSGRQFSNSRSEMNVSTLELGDSALYLCASSLYNIQGGTEAFFGQGTRLTVV.

This clone occurred a few times. The V call is TRBV18, the J call TRBJ1-1, with D possibly TRBD1 on 5 matching bases. Germline CDR1 is KGHSH and CDR2 is LQKENI. The V end lost 2 bases, the J end lost 11 bases, and 15 bases lay between the germline ends. CDR3 size: 13 residues. CDR3 region: CASSPLAGPSAFF. The CDR3 bases are TGTGCCAGCTCACCATTGGCAGGGCCCTCTGCTTTCTTT.

The chain employs TRBV11-2 and TRBJ2-7, with unresolved D. This CDR3 has 13 amino acids. Per the germline V gene, CDR1 is SGHAT and CDR2 is FQNNGV. V lost 1 base and J 7 bases, leaving 11 bases between the germline ends. The DNA of the CDR3 is TGTGCCAGCAGCTTAGGTGATTCACGGGAGCAGTACTTC. Translation: CASSLGDSREQYF.

The J gene is TRBJ2-7, the V gene TRBV10-3, with D maybe TRBD2 (6 bases). CDR1 and CDR2 (germline): ENHRY, SYGVKD. V lost 4 bases and J 6 bases, leaving 10 bases between the germline ends. The CDR3 runs to 12 residues. This chain's CDR3 is CAISGLEGEQYF. DNA of the CDR3: TGTGCCATCAGTGGACTAGAAGGCGAGCAGTACTTC.

CDR3 bases: TGCGCCAGCAGCCAAGATCAAGAGGGCTACACCTTC. It translates to CASSQDQEGYTF. The V gene is TRBV4-1, the J gene TRBJ1-2; D is undetermined. Germline V gives CDR1 MGHRA, CDR2 YSYEKL. The CDR3 consists of 12 residues. The germline V and J ends were trimmed by 0 bases and 8 bases, with 7 bases remaining between them.

This clone was seen only once. The CDR3 loop reads CASSVREISALGRNNEQFF. CDR3 coding DNA: TGTGCCAGCAGCGTGCGCGAGATCTCGGCTTTGGGGAGGAATAATGAGCAGTTCTTC. The chain joins TRBV7-2 to TRBJ2-1; TRBD2 is a possible D gene (6 bases). The length of the CDR3 is 19 residues. Germline loops: CDR1 SGHTA, CDR2 FQGNSA. V was trimmed by 5 bases and J by 7 bases, leaving 30 bases between them.

The rearrangement links TRBV11-2 to TRBJ2-7; 9 nucleotides match TRBD1. Losses at the gene ends were 4 bases for V and 4 bases for J; bases not matched to a gene: 11. The CDR3 sequence is 16 residues long. CDR1 SGHAT and CDR2 FQNNGV come from the germline V gene. The CDR3 DNA sequence: TGTGCCAGCAGCTCTGGGGGTAGGACAGGGGATTACGAGCAGTACTTC. This sequence encodes CASSSGGRTGDYEQYF.

The chain has TRBV6-1 and TRBJ1-2; 8 bases are a match to TRBD1. V was pared by 3 bases and J by 4 bases, with 7 bases of the junction left unmatched. Germline CDR1 is MNHNS and CDR2 is SASEGT. The CDR3 has 15 residues. DNA of the CDR3: TGTGCCAGCAGTGATGTGGACAGGGTTTTCTATGGCTACACCTTC. The encoded protein is CASSDVDRVFYGYTF.

CDR3 sequence: CASSSDAGGQETQYF. The CDR3 DNA sequence: TGCGCCAGCAGCTCGGACGCCGGGGGCCAAGAGACCCAGTACTTC. The chain recombines TRBV5-1 with TRBJ2-5; a weak D match, TRBD2 (6 bases). The CDR3 covers 15 residues. Germline assignment: CDR1 SGHRS and CDR2 YFSETQ. The V gene lost 3 bases and the J gene lost 1 base, with 13 bases spanning the gap. Supplemented by reference TRBV5-1 and TRBJ2-5, the full variable domain reads KAGVTQTPRYLIKTRGQQVTLSCSPISGHRSVSWYQQTPGQGLQFLFEYFSETQRNKGNFPGRFSGRQFSNSRSEMNVSTLELGDSALYLCASSSDAGGQETQYFGPGTRLLVL.

The chain employs TRBV7-8 and TRBJ2-3; 8 bases map to TRBD2. CDR1 and CDR2 from the germline V gene are SGHVS and FQNEAQ. J was trimmed by 6 bases and V by 2 bases; bases with no gene match: 7. The CDR3 is 15 amino acids. The DNA for the CDR3 is TGTGCCAGCAGCTTACACGGGGGGGCCTCTGATACGCAGTATTTT. Its translation: CASSLHGGASDTQYF.

V is TRBV10-2 and J is TRBJ1-5; D uncertain. Trimming left V 7 bases short and J 4 bases short, with 11 bases between. CDR3 length: 13 amino acids. CDR1 and CDR2 (germline): WSHSY, SAAADI. The CDR3 DNA reads TGCGCCAGCATGGCCGTCAGAAATCAGCCCCAGCATTTT. The encoded protein is CASMAVRNQPQHF.

V gene TRBV27 combines with J gene TRBJ2-5; D is possibly TRBD2 (5 bases). The V end lost 6 bases, the J end lost 0 bases, and 11 bases lay between the germline ends. The germline V gene has CDR1 MNHEY and CDR2 SMNVEV (reference sequence). The CDR3 contains 14 residues. CDR3 protein: CASRAGRHQETQYF. CDR3 nucleotide sequence: TGTGCCAGCAGGGCGGGCAGGCACCAAGAGACCCAGTACTTC.

The rearrangement uses TRBV18 and TRBJ2-1, with 8 bases fitting TRBD2. Trimming at V came to 3 bases and at J to 2 bases, leaving 6 bases not matched to a gene. This CDR3 is built from 16 residues. Germline lookup yields CDR1 KGHSH and CDR2 LQKENI. CDR3 DNA: TGTGCCAGCTCACCCCAGCGGGAGCGGGCCTACAATGAGCAGTTCTTC. Translation gives CASSPQRERAYNEQFF.

The V call is TRBV24-1, the J call TRBJ1-2; tentative D call: TRBD1 (5 bases). The V end lost 4 bases, the J end lost 3 bases, and 14 bases lay between the germline ends. CDR1 is KGHDR and CDR2 is SFDVKD in the germline V gene. The CDR3 consists of 15 residues. In nucleotides, the CDR3 is TGTGCCACCAGTGACCCATTGCGGGGGGACTATGGCTACACCTTC. The encoded protein is CATSDPLRGDYGYTF.

The chain links TRBV14 to TRBJ2-7; 12 bases match TRBD2. With V trimmed by 4 bases and J by 1 base, 8 bases remained unmatched. The germline gives CDR1 SGHDN, CDR2 FVKESK. The CDR3 spans 17 residues. In nucleotides, the CDR3 is TGTGCCAGCAGCCCGGGACTAGCGGGTGACTTTTCCTACGAGCAGTACTTC. It yields the protein CASSPGLAGDFSYEQYF.

This clone was detected once. The chain is built from TRBV18 and TRBJ2-1, with 12 bases identical to TRBD2. Germline lookup yields CDR1 KGHSH and CDR2 LQKENI. J gave up 4 bases and V 3 bases, and 4 bases lay outside the gene matches. The CDR3 sequence is 16 residues long. The CDR3 region is CASSPPSGGGYNEQFF. CDR3 sequence (DNA): TGTGCCAGCTCACCGCCTAGCGGGGGGGGATACAATGAGCAGTTCTTC.

This clone has a handful of counts. J is TRBJ2-7 and V is TRBV4-1; TRBD2 agrees at 9 bases. The length of the CDR3 is 16 residues. The ends lost 2 bases at V and 2 bases at J; junction bases unmatched: 7. Germline lookup yields CDR1 MGHRA and CDR2 YSYEKL. CDR3 amino acids: CASSQWGGGDTYEQYF. The DNA for the CDR3 is TGCGCCAGCAGCCAATGGGGCGGGGGGGATACCTACGAGCAGTACTTC.